These T cell receptor beta chains were read from a single sample in a study of T cell responses to AZD1222 COVID-19 vaccine. The protocol was immunoSEQ multiplex PCR, while the TCRdb copy is restricted to in-frame clones and leaves out a portion. The sample records about 140,000 clones, 75% to 95% being singletons. This material consisted of peripheral blood, taken 28 days after the second dose of the MenACWY control vaccine. The receptors derive from an adult who received the MenACWY meningococcal vaccine as a control. CDR3s include the opening cysteine and the closing phenylalanine or tryptophan. The D gene is left open where the match is weak. Rows give clone size only sometimes, using once, few, many, or a class for an expanded clone.

abundance	d_gene	v_gene	j_gene	CDR3aa	CDR3nt
-	-	TRBV7-2	TRBJ2-2	CASSPMGLNTGELFF	TGTGCCAGCAGCCCGATGGGACTGAACACCGGGGAGCTGTTTTTT
-	TRBD1	TRBV5-5	TRBJ2-7	CASSLGPTTGDPYEQYF	TGTGCCAGCAGCTTGGGCCCGACGACAGGGGATCCCTACGAGCAGTACTTC
once	TRBD1	TRBV24-1	TRBJ2-5	CATSDWTGKETQYF	TGTGCCACCAGTGACTGGACAGGAAAAGAGACCCAGTACTTC
-	TRBD1	TRBV28	TRBJ1-5	CASSPSRQGHQPQHF	TGTGCCAGCAGTCCCTCACGACAGGGACATCAGCCCCAGCATTTT
once	-	TRBV18	TRBJ2-7	CASSPKPRQAHEQYF	TGTGCCAGCTCGCCCAAACCGAGGCAAGCACACGAGCAGTACTTC
few	TRBD1	TRBV27	TRBJ1-6	CASTVTGGNSPLHF	TGTGCCAGCACCGTTACAGGGGGTAATTCACCCCTCCACTTT
once	TRBD2	TRBV6-5	TRBJ2-7	CASSTPGGYEQYF	TGTGCCAGCAGCACCCCGGGAGGGTACGAGCAGTACTTC
-	-	TRBV2	TRBJ1-6	CASSESLGGRSPLHF	TGTGCCAGCAGTGAAAGTCTGGGGGGGCGATCACCCCTCCACTTT
-	-	TRBV1	TRBJ2-4	CTNPCWLAENIQYF	TGCACCAACCCCTGTTGGCTAGCGGAAAACATTCAGTACTTC
once	TRBD2	TRBV25-1	TRBJ2-5	CASSDLASGTTQYF	TGTGCCAGCAGTGATCTAGCTAGCGGGACTACCCAGTACTTC
once	-	TRBV6-5	TRBJ2-3	CASSYSWGLSTDTQYF	TGTGCCAGCAGTTACTCTTGGGGACTCAGCACAGATACGCAGTATTTT
-	-	TRBV3-1/TRBV3-2	TRBJ2-1	CASSQLPYNEQFF	TGTGCCAGCAGCCAGCTCCCCTACAATGAGCAGTTCTTC
-	-	TRBV16	TRBJ1-2	CASSPDTPNYGYTF	TGTGCCAGCAGCCCGGACACTCCTAACTATGGCTACACCTTC
-	-	TRBV7-8	TRBJ2-5	CASSFTGWETQYF	TGTGCCAGCAGCTTTACAGGGTGGGAGACCCAGTACTTC
-	TRBD1	TRBV19	TRBJ1-6	CASSIGQGDSPLHF	TGTGCCAGTAGTATTGGTCAGGGGGATTCACCCCTCCACTTT
few	-	TRBV28	TRBJ2-7	CASSPGSEGRLEQYF	TGTGCCAGCAGTCCCGGGTCCGAGGGGCGTCTCGAGCAGTACTTC
-	-	TRBV28	TRBJ2-7	CASSSGQSYEQYF	TGTGCCAGCAGTTCAGGACAGAGCTACGAGCAGTACTTC
-	TRBD2	TRBV5-1	TRBJ2-5	CASSLVLTSGKETQYF	TGCGCCAGCAGCTTGGTCCTGACTAGCGGAAAAGAGACCCAGTACTTC
-	-	TRBV19	TRBJ2-5	CASSIQGRTTGETQYF	TGTGCCAGTAGTATCCAGGGCAGGACAACGGGCGAGACCCAGTACTTC
-	TRBD1	TRBV6-2/TRBV6-3	TRBJ1-5	CASSGTGGVQPQHF	TGTGCCAGCAGCGGTACAGGGGGCGTTCAGCCCCAGCATTTT
-	-	TRBV5-6	TRBJ1-2	CASSFSGSNYGYTF	TGTGCCAGCAGCTTCTCAGGGTCTAACTATGGCTACACCTTC
once	-	TRBV19	TRBJ1-2	CASRPGESHYGYTF	TGTGCCAGTAGGCCGGGAGAGAGTCACTATGGCTACACCTTC
-	-	TRBV11-3	TRBJ2-1	CASSSGPAYNEQFF	TGTGCCAGCAGCTCGGGACCAGCCTACAATGAGCAGTTCTTC
-	TRBD1	TRBV7-6	TRBJ2-2	CASSRGQGGAGELFF	TGTGCCAGCAGCCGTGGACAGGGGGGGGCCGGGGAGCTGTTTTTT
-	TRBD2	TRBV6-5	TRBJ2-5	CASSYRTSGQETQYF	TGTGCCAGCAGTTACCGGACTAGCGGACAAGAGACCCAGTACTTC
-	-	TRBV19	TRBJ1-2	CASSPGGLDGYTF	TGTGCCAGTAGCCCGGGGGGGTTGGATGGCTACACCTTC
-	TRBD1	TRBV28	TRBJ2-3	CASRSTGVPDTQYF	TGTGCCAGCAGGTCGACAGGGGTCCCAGATACGCAGTATTTT
-	-	TRBV5-6	TRBJ2-1	CASSGIGANEQFF	TGTGCCAGCAGTGGAATCGGGGCCAATGAGCAGTTCTTC
-	TRBD1	TRBV19	TRBJ1-2	CATNPRTGTNYGYTF	TGTGCCACAAATCCCCGGACAGGCACTAACTATGGCTACACCTTC
-	-	TRBV7-9	TRBJ1-6	CASSTLDSPLHF	TGTGCCAGCAGTACCCTGGATTCACCCCTCCACTTT
-	-	TRBV6-5	TRBJ2-3	CASSQSPGDTQYF	TGTGCCAGCAGCCAGTCCCCGGGGGATACGCAGTATTTT